This T cell receptor (beta chain) is from a study of cytomegalovirus exposure and HLA in healthy donors. The study ran its PCR with 60 Vbeta and 13 Jbeta primers. Libraries were prepared by immunoSEQ multiplex PCR; TCRdb keeps only in-frame clonotypes and omits some of them. This sample's table has 35,000 or so clones. Findings and limits, study-wide: Earlier analysis looked at TCR beta V segments, and most were productive about 90% or about 30% of the time. According to a later analysis, donors in an Asian-associated ancestry cluster reportedly had fewer N-insertions than the roughly 670-donor mean.

A note on this clone: What it binds is not known.

CDR1 and CDR2 (germline): SGHTA, FQGNSA. The CDR3 contains 15 residues. Losses at the gene ends were 1 base for V and 8 bases for J; bases not matched to a gene: 9. Sequenced: PBMCs. The genes are TRBV7-2 and TRBJ1-2, with 8 bases aligning to TRBD1. This receptor was identified in a man in his forties or fifties in good health and CMV-seropositive. CDR3 bases: TGTGCCAGCAGCTTAGGGGGCAGGGGGCCGGGGGGCTACACCTTC. It yields the protein CASSLGGRGPGGYTF.